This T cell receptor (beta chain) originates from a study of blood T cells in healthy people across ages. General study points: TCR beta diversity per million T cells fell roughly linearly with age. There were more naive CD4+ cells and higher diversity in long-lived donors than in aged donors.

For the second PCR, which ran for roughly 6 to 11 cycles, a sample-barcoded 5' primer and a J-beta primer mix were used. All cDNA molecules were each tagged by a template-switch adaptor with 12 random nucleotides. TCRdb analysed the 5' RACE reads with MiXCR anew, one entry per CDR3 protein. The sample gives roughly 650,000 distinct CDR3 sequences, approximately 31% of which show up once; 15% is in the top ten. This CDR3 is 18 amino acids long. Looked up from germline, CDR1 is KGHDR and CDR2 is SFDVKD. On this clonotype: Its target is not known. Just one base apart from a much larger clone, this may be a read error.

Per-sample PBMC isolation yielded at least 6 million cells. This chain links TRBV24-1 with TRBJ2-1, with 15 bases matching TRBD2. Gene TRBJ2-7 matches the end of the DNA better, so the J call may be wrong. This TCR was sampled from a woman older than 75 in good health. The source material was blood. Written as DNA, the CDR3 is TGTGCCACCAGTGATGCCGGGACTAGCGGGGGGAGATACAATGAGCAGTACTTC. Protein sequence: CATSDAGTSGGRYNEQYF.